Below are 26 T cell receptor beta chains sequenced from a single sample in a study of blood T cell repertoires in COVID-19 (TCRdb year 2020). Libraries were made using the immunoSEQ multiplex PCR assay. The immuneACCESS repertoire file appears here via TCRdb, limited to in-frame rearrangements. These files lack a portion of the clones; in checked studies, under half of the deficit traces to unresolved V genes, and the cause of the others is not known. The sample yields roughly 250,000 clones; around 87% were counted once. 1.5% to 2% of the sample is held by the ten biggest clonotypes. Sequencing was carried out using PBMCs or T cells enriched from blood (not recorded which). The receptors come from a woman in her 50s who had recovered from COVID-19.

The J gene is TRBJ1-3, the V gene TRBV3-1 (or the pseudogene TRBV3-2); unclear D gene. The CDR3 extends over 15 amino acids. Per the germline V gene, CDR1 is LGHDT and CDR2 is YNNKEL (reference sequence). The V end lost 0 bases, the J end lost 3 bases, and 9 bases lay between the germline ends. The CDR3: CASSQDLRVGNTIYF. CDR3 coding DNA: TGTGCCAGCAGCCAAGACCTCCGAGTTGGAAACACCATATATTTT.

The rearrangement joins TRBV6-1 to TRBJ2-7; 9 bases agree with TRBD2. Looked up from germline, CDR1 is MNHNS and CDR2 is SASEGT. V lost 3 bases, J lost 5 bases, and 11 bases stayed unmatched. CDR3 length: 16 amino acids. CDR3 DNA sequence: TGTGCCAGCAGTGAGGGGGTAGCGGGAGAGGGGGACGAGCAGTACTTC. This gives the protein CASSEGVAGEGDEQYF.

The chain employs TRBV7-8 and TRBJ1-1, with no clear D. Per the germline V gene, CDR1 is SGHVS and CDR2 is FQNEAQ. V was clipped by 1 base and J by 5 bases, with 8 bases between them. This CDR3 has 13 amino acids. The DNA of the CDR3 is TGTGCCAGCAGCTTAGATGGCAAGACTGAAGCTTTCTTT. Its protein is CASSLDGKTEAFF. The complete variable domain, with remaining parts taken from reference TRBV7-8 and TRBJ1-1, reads GAGVSQSPRYKVAKRGQDVALRCDPISGHVSLFWYQQALGQGPEFLTYFQNEAQLDKSGLPSDRFFAERPEGSVSTLKIQRTQQEDSAVYLCASSLDGKTEAFFGQGTRLTVV.

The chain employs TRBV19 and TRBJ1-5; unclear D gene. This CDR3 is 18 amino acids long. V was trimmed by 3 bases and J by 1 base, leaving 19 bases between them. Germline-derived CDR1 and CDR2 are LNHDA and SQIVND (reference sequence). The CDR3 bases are TGTGCCAGTAGTATGGGTTTCGTCGGGAAATACAGCAATCAGCCCCAGCATTTT. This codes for CASSMGFVGKYSNQPQHF.

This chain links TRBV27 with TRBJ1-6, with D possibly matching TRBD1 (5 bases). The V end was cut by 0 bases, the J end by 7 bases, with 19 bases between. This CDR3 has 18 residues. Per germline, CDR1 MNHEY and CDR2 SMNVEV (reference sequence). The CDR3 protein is CASSLSLFPGQRNSPLHF. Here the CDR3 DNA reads TGTGCCAGCAGTTTATCCCTCTTCCCAGGACAAAGAAATTCACCCCTCCACTTT.

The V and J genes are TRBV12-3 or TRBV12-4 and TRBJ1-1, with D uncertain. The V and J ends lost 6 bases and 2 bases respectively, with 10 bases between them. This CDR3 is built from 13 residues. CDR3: CASSPRTNTEAFF. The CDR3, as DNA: TGTGCCAGCAGCCCTAGAACAAACACTGAAGCTTTCTTT.

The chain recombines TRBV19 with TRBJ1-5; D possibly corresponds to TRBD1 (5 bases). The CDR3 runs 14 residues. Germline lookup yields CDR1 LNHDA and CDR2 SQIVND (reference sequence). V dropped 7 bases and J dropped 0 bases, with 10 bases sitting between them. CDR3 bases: TGTGCCAGTATGAAGGGGAATAGCAATCAGCCCCAGCATTTT. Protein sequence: CASMKGNSNQPQHF.

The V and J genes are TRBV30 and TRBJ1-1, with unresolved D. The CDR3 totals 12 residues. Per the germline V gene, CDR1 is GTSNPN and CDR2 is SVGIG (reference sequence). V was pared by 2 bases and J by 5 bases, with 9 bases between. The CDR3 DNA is TGTGCCTGGAGTATCGGCAGGACTGAAGCTTTCTTT. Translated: CAWSIGRTEAFF.

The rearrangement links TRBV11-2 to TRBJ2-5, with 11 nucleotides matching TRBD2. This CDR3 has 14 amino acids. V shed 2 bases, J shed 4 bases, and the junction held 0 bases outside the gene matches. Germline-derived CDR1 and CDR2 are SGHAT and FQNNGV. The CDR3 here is CASSLTSGRETQYF. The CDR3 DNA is TGTGCCAGCAGCTTAACTAGCGGGAGAGAGACCCAGTACTTC.

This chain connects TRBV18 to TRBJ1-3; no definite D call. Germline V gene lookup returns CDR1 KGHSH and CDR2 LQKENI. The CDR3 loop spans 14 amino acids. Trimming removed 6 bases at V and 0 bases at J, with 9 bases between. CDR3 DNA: TGTGCCAGCTCGGAACAGACCTCTGGAAACACCATATATTTT. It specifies CASSEQTSGNTIYF. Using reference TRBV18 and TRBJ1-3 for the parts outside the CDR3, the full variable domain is NAGVMQNPRHLVRRRGQEARLRCSPMKGHSHVYWYRQLPEEGLKFMVYLQKENIIDESGMPKERFSAEFPKEGPSILRIQQVVRGDSAAYFCASSEQTSGNTIYFGEGSWLTVV.

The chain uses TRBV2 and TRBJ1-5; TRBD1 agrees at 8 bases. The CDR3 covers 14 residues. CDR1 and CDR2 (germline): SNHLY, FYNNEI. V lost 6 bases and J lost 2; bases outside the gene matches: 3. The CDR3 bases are TGTGCCAGCAGCCAGGACAGGGGCAATCAGCCCCAGCATTTT. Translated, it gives CASSQDRGNQPQHF.

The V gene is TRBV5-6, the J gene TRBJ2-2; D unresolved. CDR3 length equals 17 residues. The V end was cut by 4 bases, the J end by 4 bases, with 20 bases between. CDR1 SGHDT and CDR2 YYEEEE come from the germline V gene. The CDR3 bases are TGTGCCAGCAGCCTGGCTAAGTCCCGATCGGGCACCGGGGAGCTGTTTTTT. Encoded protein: CASSLAKSRSGTGELFF.

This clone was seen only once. DNA for the CDR3: TGTGCCAGCAGCTTTGGGGAAGGGGATGAGCAGTTCTTC. Its protein product is CASSFGEGDEQFF. The chain joins TRBV7-3 to TRBJ2-1, with D perhaps TRBD1 (5 bases). The CDR3 runs to 13 residues. The V end lost 3 bases, the J end lost 8 bases, and 11 bases lay between the germline ends. The V gene's germline CDR1 is SGHTA and CDR2 FQGTGA.

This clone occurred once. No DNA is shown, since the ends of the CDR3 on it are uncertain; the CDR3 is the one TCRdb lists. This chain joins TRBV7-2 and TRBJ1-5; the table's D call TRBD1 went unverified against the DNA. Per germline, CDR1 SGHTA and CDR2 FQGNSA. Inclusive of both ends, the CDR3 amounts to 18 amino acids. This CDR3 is CASSSRQGAYILDQPQHF.

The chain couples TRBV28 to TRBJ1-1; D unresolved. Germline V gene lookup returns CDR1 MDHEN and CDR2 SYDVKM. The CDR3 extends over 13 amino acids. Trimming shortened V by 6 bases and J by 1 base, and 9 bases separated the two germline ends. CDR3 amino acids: CASRLPGNTEAFF. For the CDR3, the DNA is TGTGCCAGCAGGCTCCCGGGGAACACTGAAGCTTTCTTT.

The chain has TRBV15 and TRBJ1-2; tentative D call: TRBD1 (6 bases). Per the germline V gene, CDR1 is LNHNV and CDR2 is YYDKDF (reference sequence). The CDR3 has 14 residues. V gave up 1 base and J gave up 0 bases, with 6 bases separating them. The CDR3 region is CATSRGGPNYGYTF. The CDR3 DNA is TGTGCCACCAGCAGAGGGGGGCCTAACTATGGCTACACCTTC.

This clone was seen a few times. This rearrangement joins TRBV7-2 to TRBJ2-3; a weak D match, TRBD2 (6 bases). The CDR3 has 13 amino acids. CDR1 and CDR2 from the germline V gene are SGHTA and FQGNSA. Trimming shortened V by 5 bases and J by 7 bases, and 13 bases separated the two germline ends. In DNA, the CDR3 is TGTGCCAGCAGCCCTGGACTATTAAATACGCAGTATTTT. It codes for CASSPGLLNTQYF.

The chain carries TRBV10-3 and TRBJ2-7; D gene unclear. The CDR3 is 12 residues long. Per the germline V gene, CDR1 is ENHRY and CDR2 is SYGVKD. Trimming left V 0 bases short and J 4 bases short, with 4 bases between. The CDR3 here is CAISESEYEQYF. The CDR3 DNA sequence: TGTGCCATCAGTGAGTCAGAGTACGAGCAGTACTTC.

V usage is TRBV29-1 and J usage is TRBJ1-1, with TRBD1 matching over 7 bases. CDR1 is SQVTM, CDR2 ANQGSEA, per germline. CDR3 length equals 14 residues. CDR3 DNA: TGCAGTACCTACAGGGGATCTAAGGACACTGAAGCTTTCTTT. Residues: CSTYRGSKDTEAFF.

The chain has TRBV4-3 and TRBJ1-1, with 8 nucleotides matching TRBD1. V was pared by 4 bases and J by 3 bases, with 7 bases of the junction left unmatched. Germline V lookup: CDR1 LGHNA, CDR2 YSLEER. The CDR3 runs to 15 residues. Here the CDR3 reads CASSRGQGADTEAFF. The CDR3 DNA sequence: TGCGCCAGCAGCCGCGGACAGGGTGCGGACACTGAAGCTTTCTTT.

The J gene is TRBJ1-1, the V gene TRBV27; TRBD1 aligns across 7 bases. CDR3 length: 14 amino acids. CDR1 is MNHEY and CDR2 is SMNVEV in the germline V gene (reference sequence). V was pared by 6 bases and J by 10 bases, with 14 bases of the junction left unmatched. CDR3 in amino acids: CASRSTDRVFRAFF. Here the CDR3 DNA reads TGTGCCAGCAGATCCACAGACAGGGTCTTTCGAGCTTTCTTT.

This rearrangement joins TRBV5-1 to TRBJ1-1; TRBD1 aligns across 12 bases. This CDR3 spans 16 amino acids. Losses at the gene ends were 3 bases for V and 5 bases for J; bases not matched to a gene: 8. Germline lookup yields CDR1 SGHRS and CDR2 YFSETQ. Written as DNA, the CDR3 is TGCGCCAGCAGCTCGGAGGGGACAGGGGGCCGTACTGAAGCTTTCTTT. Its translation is CASSSEGTGGRTEAFF.

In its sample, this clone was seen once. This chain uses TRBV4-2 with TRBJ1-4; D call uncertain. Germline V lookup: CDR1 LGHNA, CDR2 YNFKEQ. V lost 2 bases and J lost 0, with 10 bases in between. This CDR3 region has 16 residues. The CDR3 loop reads CASSQNPTATNEKLFF. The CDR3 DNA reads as TGTGCCAGCAGCCAAAATCCAACAGCAACTAATGAAAAACTGTTTTTT.

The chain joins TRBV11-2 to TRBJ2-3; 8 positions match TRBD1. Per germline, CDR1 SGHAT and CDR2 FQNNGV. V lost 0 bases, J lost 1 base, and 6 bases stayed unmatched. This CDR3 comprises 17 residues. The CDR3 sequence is CASSLDQGAQGTDTQYF. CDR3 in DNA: TGTGCCAGCAGCTTAGATCAGGGGGCTCAGGGCACAGATACGCAGTATTTT.

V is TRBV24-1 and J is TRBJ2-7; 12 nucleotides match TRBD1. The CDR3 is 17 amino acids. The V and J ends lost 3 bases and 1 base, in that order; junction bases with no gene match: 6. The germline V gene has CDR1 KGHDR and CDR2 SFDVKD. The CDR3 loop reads CATSDEGTGGLSYEQYF. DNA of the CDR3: TGTGCCACCAGTGATGAGGGGACAGGGGGCCTGTCCTACGAGCAGTACTTC.

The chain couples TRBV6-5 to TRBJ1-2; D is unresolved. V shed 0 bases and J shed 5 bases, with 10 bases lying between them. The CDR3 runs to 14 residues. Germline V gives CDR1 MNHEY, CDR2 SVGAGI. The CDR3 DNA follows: TGTGCCAGCAGTTACTCGAGGGCCGCTTATGGCTACACCTTC. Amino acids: CASSYSRAAYGYTF.